Listed here are 9 T cell receptor beta chains from one sample, sequenced in a study of cytomegalovirus exposure and HLA in healthy donors. PCR used 60 Vbeta primers and 13 Jbeta primers. Produced via immunoSEQ multiplex PCR; TCRdb's table is partial and in-frame only. The repertoire consists of 100,000 to 150,000 clones, with 70% to 85% occurring once and the leading ten covering under 5%. Sequencing was done on a sample of PBMCs. The receptors come from a male donor in good health and CMV-seropositive.

This sequence joins TRBV18 and TRBJ2-1; D is possibly TRBD2 (6 bases). The CDR3 runs 16 residues. Trimming took off 2 bases at V and 7 bases at J, with 18 bases between the two ends. Germline values: CDR1 KGHSH, CDR2 LQKENI. The DNA of the CDR3 is TGTGCCAGCTCACCAGGCTGGGGCGGGACGGGGAATGAGCAGTTCTTC. It encodes CASSPGWGGTGNEQFF.

V usage is TRBV28 and J usage is TRBJ1-2; 9 bases agree with TRBD1. This CDR3 is built from 14 residues. Trimming took 5 bases from V and 2 from J; bases not matched to a gene: 3. The germline CDR1 and CDR2 sequences are MDHEN and SYDVKM. The CDR3: CASSPGQGNYGYTF. CDR3 nucleotide sequence: TGTGCCAGCAGTCCGGGACAGGGAAACTATGGCTACACCTTC.

The chain has TRBV5-1 and TRBJ2-1, with D unclear. Between the trimmed V and J ends, which lost 3 bases and 9 bases, there was a span of 13 bases. This CDR3 has 13 amino acids. CDR1 is SGHRS and CDR2 is YFSETQ in the germline V gene. CDR3 loop: CASSSSLESEQFF. The CDR3 nucleotides are TGCGCCAGCAGCTCTTCACTCGAGAGTGAGCAGTTCTTC. The whole variable domain, filled in from reference TRBV5-1 and TRBJ2-1, reads KAGVTQTPRYLIKTRGQQVTLSCSPISGHRSVSWYQQTPGQGLQFLFEYFSETQRNKGNFPGRFSGRQFSNSRSEMNVSTLELGDSALYLCASSSSLESEQFFGPGTRLTVL.

In regard to this clone: This sample includes further DNA sequences coding for the same CDR3. The chain uses TRBV6-6 and TRBJ2-5, with D maybe TRBD2 (5 bases). V was cut by 6 bases and J by 5 bases, with 10 bases left in between. The CDR3 covers 12 residues. The germline V gene encodes CDR1 MNHNY and CDR2 SVGAGI (reference sequence). The CDR3 coding sequence is TGTGCCAGCAGCTACCCGGGGGAGACCCAGTACTTC. It codes for CASSYPGETQYF.

The V gene is TRBV5-6, the J gene TRBJ1-2; 9 positions agree with TRBD1. In germline, CDR1 is SGHDT, CDR2 YYEEEE. V was clipped by 4 bases and J by 4 bases; unmatched bases: 11. The CDR3 has 16 amino acids. The CDR3 DNA follows: TGTGCCAGCAGCCCGGACAGGGGTGGAGTAGGCTATGGCTACACCTTC. It specifies CASSPDRGGVGYGYTF.

The chain recombines TRBV11-2 with TRBJ2-4, with TRBD2 matching over 11 bases. With 4 bases clipped from V and 8 bases from J, the junction kept 10 bases outside the gene matches. This CDR3 spans 16 amino acids. Germline V lookup: CDR1 SGHAT, CDR2 FQNNGV. The chain's CDR3 is CASSYYLAGGKDIQYF. CDR3 bases: TGTGCCAGCAGCTATTACTTAGCGGGGGGGAAGGACATTCAGTACTTC.

The chain is built from TRBV7-9 and TRBJ1-4; D may be TRBD1 (5 bases). The ends were cut back, 3 bases at V and 8 bases at J, with 10 bases in the middle. Germline CDR1 reads SEHNR; CDR2 reads FQNEAQ (reference sequence). This CDR3 has 13 residues. In nucleotides, the CDR3 is TGTGCCAGCAGCTTTTTGGCAGGGGAAAAACTGTTTTTT. It translates to CASSFLAGEKLFF.

This clone has only one observation. The V gene is TRBV7-2, the J gene TRBJ1-2, with D perhaps matching TRBD1 (5 bases). This CDR3 region has 13 residues. The germline V gene encodes CDR1 SGHTA and CDR2 FQGNSA. V lost 5 bases and J lost 8, with 15 bases in between. In nucleotides, the CDR3 is TGTGCCAGCAGCCCCCGGGGGGTTTCCGGCTACACCTTC. Translation: CASSPRGVSGYTF.

This clone was counted a single time. The gene calls are TRBV5-1 and TRBJ2-1; 12 positions match TRBD2. Looked up from germline, CDR1 is SGHRS and CDR2 is YFSETQ. This CDR3 has 16 residues. J lost 7 bases, V lost 0 bases, and 5 bases had no gene match. CDR3 DNA: TGCGCCAGCAGCTTGGCCCTAGCGGGGGGGCCGAATGAGCAGTTCTTC. As protein: CASSLALAGGPNEQFF.